The clone carrying this T cell receptor (beta chain) has only a few counts. TCRdb recomputed calls from the 5' RACE reads with MiXCR, one row per CDR3 protein. The sample lists 510,000 or so distinct CDR3 sequences; roughly 15% were seen once. This entry is derived from a study of identical twins. V lost 8 bases to trimming and J lost 1 base; unmatched junction nucleotides: 8. CDR1 MNHNS and CDR2 SASEGT come from the germline V gene. This CDR3 has 16 residues. A further study also used this sample, focusing on yellow fever vaccine responses in identical twins.

The genes are TRBV6-1 and TRBJ2-3; 11 nucleotides match TRBD2. The clonotype comes from a woman younger than 35 in good health. Sequencing was carried out using CD4+ T cells sorted from blood. Here the CDR3 reads CASASSGGLRTDTQYF. The CDR3, as DNA: TGTGCCAGCGCCTCTAGCGGGGGGCTCCGCACAGATACGCAGTATTTT.